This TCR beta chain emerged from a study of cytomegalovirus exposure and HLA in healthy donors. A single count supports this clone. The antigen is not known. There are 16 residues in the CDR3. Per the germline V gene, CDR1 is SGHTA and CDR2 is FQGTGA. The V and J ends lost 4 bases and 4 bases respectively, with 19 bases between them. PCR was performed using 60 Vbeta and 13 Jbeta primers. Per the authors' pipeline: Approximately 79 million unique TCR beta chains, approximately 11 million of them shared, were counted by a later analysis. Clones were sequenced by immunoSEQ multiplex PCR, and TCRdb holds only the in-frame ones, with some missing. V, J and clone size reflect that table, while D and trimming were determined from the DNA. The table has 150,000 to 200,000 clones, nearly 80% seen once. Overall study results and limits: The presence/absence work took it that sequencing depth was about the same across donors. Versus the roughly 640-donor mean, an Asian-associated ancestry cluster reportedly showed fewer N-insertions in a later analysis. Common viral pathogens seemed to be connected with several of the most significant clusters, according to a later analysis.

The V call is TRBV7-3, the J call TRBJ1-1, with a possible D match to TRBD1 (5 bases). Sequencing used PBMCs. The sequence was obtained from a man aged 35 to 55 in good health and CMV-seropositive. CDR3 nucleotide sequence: TGTGCCAGCAGCTGGAGTGGAAGGGGCCAAGTCACTGAAGCTTTCTTT. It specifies CASSWSGRGQVTEAFF.